This T cell receptor beta chain was identified in a study of blood T cell repertoires in COVID-19 (dated by TCRdb to between 2020 and 2021). Regarding the complete study: Collaborator samples came from the United States, Italy and Spain and covered acute and convalescent phases of COVID-19. The prospective study material was composed of cDNA or gDNA derived from T cells, B-cell-depleted T cells, or PBMCs. Subjects who had been exposed to COVID-19, were actively infected with it, or had recovered from it provided the deeply sampled blood TCRbeta repertoires that made up the dataset. A freely available public database, intended as a resource for researchers studying the immune response to SARS-CoV-2, is where the repertoires were released. The samples were drawn from two sources: the first 160 participants of the ongoing ImmuneRACE study, and over 950 subjects contributed by 6 global collaborators. Nearly every sample came with metadata listing a de-identified subject ID, COVID-19 status, age in years and sex. Where HLA class I and class II types were available, the types were taken from metadata supplied by the sample provider, not from assay-based typing. The research as a whole found: Clinical and demographic metadata were provided uncurated, with the amount varying by source and participant.

The germline V gene (reference sequence) supplies CDR1 LGHDT and CDR2 YNNKEL. CDR3 length: 12 amino acids, cysteine to phenylalanine. This entry keeps only the CDR3 DNA: 36 bases, framed from base 1. V is clipped by 5 bases and J by 5 bases, and the sequence between their germline boundaries is 10 bases long. TCRbeta CDR3 regions were amplified from genomic DNA by means of the immunoSEQ Assay, a bias-controlled multiplex PCR. Under the source paper's analysis protocol: The number of nucleated cells in each sample was estimated by amplification of reference gene primers within the assay. To quantify the absolute abundance of each unique TCRbeta CDR3 rearrangement, sequence reads were collapsed and filtered. For each sample, productive Simpson clonality was calculated as the square root of Simpson's diversity index across productive rearrangements. The table was pulled from immuneACCESS by TCRdb, which kept in-frame rearrangements only. Such tables lose some clones; where checked, under half of the loss comes from unresolved V genes, and the rest has no known cause. For V, J and clone size, that table is used; D and trimming come from the DNA. The sample includes around 420,000 clones, with 88% observed a single time. The ten biggest clones cover approximately 2.1% of the sample.

Participants in the prospective study were enrolled through a virtual design, were aged 18 to 89 years, and lived in approximately 24 United States geographic areas. Cohort assignment in the prospective study relied on participant-reported clinical history from a screening survey and a study questionnaire. Mobile phlebotomists in the prospective study collected whole blood, serum and a nasopharyngeal or oropharyngeal swab from every participant. Prospective study participants could optionally give additional blood draws and questionnaires over an approximately 2-month period. Before DNA extraction, prospective study blood samples were shipped either frozen or at room temperature. The table lists this clone with a count of one. This receptor's antigen is unknown. No much larger clone exists at a distance of one base, and base qualities are not known.

The sequence links TRBV3-1 (or the pseudogene TRBV3-2) to TRBJ2-7; perhaps TRBD2 is the D gene, with 5 bases matching. The TCR sequence derives from a woman aged 40 to 55 with acute COVID-19. Sequencing was carried out using PBMCs or T cells enriched from blood (not recorded which). The CDR3 amino acid sequence is: CASSLHGNEQYF. The DNA sequence is given as TGTGCCAGCAGCTTACACGGGAACGAGCAGTACTTC.